This entry concerns a single T cell receptor (beta chain). Its antigen is undetermined. Trimming took off 5 bases at V and 5 bases at J, with 15 bases between the two ends. The CDR3 is made up of 15 amino acids. Germline CDR1 reads KGHSH; CDR2 reads LQKENI. This specimen belongs to a study of T cell repertoires in cytomegalovirus infection. Findings and caveats of the study: HLA-C-restricted CMV-specific TCR beta clonotypes were dominant in the ex vivo response. Pooled public TCR beta family frequency picked out CMV carriers with the relevant HLA.

TCRdb redid the calling of the reads with MiXCR, one entry per CDR3 protein. This sample has around 430,000 distinct CDR3 sequences; about two fifths occur once, and the top ten carry about 39%. The specimen comprised cultured PBMCs, sampled from culture after CMV antigen stimulation. The chain joins TRBV18 to TRBJ1-4; D unclear. The sequence derives from a human donor in good health (CMV status not recorded). Some clones in this sample may be carry-over from other donors' samples. The CDR3 bases are TGTGCCAGCTCAGACCAGAGGAACGGAAATGAAAAACTGTTTTTT. Translation gives CASSDQRNGNEKLFF.